This is a list of T cell receptor beta chains from one sample in a study of blood T cell repertoires in COVID-19. Here immunoSEQ multiplex PCR was the method, and the copy in TCRdb shows in-frame clones only, minus some. The sample comprises 150,000 to 200,000 clones, about 85% of which are singletons, and approximately 3.3% rests with the top ten. Sequenced sample: peripheral blood. These receptors originate from a human donor with acute or convalescent COVID-19. The donor label of this sample is uncertain. Both conserved end residues are trimmed from each CDR3. D genes are given only for firm matches.

>TRBV5-4|.|TRBJ2-7
ASSLVVSSYEQY
>TRBV21-1|.|TRBJ1-4
ASSKSGAAAPTNEKLF
>TRBV28|TRBD1|TRBJ1-2
ASSSTGLLDGYT
>TRBV3-1/TRBV3-2|.|TRBJ1-1
ASSQDHGGRAF
>TRBV7-9|TRBD1|TRBJ2-1
ASSLLMGQLEQF
>TRBV30|.|TRBJ1-2
AWDRRRIGYT
>TRBV6-2/TRBV6-3|.|TRBJ1-5
ASSYSYRVGNQPQH
>TRBV6-5|.|TRBJ2-3
ASSPRGTDTQY
>TRBV30|TRBD1|TRBJ1-6
AWSLKRGQASSYNSPLH
>TRBV19|TRBD1|TRBJ2-1
ASSKHRGIYNEQF
>TRBV24-1|TRBD2|TRBJ2-1
ATSDLAGIGTNEQF
>TRBV7-6|.|TRBJ2-7
ASSFVGGVYEQY